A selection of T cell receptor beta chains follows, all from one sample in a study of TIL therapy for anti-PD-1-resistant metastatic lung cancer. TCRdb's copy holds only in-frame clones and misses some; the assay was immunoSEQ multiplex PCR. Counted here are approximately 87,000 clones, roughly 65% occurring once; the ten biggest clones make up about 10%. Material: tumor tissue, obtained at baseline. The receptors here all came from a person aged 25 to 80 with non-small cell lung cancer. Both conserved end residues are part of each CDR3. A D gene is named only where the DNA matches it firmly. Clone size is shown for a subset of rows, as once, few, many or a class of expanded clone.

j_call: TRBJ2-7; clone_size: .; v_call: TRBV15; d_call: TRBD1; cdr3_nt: TGTGCCACCAGCTTTGGGACAGGGATCTCCTACGAGCAGTACTTC; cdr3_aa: CATSFGTGISYEQYF
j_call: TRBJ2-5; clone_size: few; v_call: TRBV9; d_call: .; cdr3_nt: TGTGCCAGCAGCGTAGCAAACCAAGGGTCCCAGTACTTC; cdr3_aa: CASSVANQGSQYF
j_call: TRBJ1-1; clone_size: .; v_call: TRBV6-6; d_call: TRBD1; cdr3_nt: TGTGCCAGCAGGAGGGACAGGCAGGGTGAAGCTTTCTTT; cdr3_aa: CASRRDRQGEAFF
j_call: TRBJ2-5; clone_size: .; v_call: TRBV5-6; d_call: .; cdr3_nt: TGTGCCAGCAGCTTGCCCGGGACCGACGGGACCCAGTACTTC; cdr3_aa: CASSLPGTDGTQYF
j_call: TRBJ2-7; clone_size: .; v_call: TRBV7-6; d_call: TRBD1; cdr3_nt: TGTGCCAGCAGCTCCCGGGACAGGCTGGAGCAGTACTTC; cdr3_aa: CASSSRDRLEQYF
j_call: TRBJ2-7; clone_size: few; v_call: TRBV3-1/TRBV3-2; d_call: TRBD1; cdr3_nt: TGTGCCAGCAGCCAAAACCCCGGGACAGTCAGTTTAAGTAACGAGCAGTACTTC; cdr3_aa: CASSQNPGTVSLSNEQYF
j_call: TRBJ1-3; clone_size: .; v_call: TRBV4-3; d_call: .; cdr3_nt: TGCGCCAGCAGCCAAGATCACGGGTCGAGCTCTGGAAACACCATATATTTT; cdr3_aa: CASSQDHGSSSGNTIYF
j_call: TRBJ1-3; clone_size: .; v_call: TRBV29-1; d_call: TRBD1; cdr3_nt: TGCAGCGGGGGAGCAGGGGGCCCAGGCTCTGGAAACACCATATATTTT; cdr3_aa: CSGGAGGPGSGNTIYF
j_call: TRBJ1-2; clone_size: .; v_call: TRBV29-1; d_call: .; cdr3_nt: TGCAGCTTCAAGGGGCTTGGCTACACCTTC; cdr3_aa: CSFKGLGYTF
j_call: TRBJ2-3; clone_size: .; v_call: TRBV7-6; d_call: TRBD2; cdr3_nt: TGTGCCAGCAGCTCACTAGCGCTCCGCACAGATACGCAGTATTTT; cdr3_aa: CASSSLALRTDTQYF
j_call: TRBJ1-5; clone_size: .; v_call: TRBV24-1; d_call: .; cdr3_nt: TGTGCCACCAGGAGTCCTCGTCCCCAGCATTTT; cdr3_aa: CATRSPRPQHF
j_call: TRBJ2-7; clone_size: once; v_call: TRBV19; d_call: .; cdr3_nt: TGTGCCAGTAGTGAACAGGGCGGCTCCTACGAGCAGTACTTC; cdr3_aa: CASSEQGGSYEQYF
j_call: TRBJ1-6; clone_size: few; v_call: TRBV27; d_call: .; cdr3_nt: TGTGCCAGCAGGGACACCTATAATTCACCCCTCCACTTT; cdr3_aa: CASRDTYNSPLHF
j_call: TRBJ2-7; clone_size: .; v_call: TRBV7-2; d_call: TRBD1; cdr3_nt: TGTGCCAGCAGCTTCACGGGACAGGGGCCCTACGAGCAGTACTTC; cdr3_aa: CASSFTGQGPYEQYF
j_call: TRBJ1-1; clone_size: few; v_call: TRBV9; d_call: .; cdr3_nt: TGTGCCAGCAGCGTAGGGGGGTTTGACACTGAAGCTTTCTTT; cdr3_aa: CASSVGGFDTEAFF
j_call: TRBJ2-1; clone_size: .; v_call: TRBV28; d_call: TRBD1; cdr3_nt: TGTGCCAGCATCCGGGACAGCTCCTACAATGAGCAGTTCTTC; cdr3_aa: CASIRDSSYNEQFF
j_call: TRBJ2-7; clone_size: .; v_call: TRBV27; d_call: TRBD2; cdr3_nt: TGTGCCAGCAGTGATAGCGGGGGAGCCTACGAGCAGTACTTC; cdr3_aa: CASSDSGGAYEQYF
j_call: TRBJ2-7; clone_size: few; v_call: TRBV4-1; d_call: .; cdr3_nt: TGCGCCAGCAGCCACCAGGTTCTTTCCTACGAGCAGTACTTC; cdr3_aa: CASSHQVLSYEQYF
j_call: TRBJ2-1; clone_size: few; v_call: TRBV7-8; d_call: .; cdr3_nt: TGTGCCAGCAGCCCTTGGCGGGATAGCTCCTACAATGAGCAGTTCTTC; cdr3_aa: CASSPWRDSSYNEQFF
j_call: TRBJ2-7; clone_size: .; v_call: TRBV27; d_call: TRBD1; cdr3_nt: TGTGCCAGCAGTCCCGCTCGGACAGGGGCAAGCTCCTACGAGCAGTACTTC; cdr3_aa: CASSPARTGASSYEQYF
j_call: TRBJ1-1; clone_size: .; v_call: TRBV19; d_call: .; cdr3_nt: TGTGCCAGTAGACTCGGGGGTAGCACTGAAGCTTTCTTT; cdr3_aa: CASRLGGSTEAFF
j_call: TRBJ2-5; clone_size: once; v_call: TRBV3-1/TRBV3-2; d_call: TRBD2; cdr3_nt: TGTGCCAGCAGCCAAGGAAGGGCGGGGGGTGAAGAGACCCAGTACTTC; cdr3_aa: CASSQGRAGGEETQYF
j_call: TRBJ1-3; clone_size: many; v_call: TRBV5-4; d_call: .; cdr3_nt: TGTGCCAGCAGCTTGGTGGGTTCTGGAAACACCATATATTTT; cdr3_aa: CASSLVGSGNTIYF
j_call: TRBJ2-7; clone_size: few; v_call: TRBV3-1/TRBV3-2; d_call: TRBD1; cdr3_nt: TGTGCCAGCAGCGTTACCCGGGACAGGGAGGACGAGCAGTACTTC; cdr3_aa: CASSVTRDREDEQYF
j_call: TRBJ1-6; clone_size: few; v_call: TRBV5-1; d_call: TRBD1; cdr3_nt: TGCGCCAGCAGCAGTGGACAGGAGAATAATTCACCCCTCCACTTT; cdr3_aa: CASSSGQENNSPLHF